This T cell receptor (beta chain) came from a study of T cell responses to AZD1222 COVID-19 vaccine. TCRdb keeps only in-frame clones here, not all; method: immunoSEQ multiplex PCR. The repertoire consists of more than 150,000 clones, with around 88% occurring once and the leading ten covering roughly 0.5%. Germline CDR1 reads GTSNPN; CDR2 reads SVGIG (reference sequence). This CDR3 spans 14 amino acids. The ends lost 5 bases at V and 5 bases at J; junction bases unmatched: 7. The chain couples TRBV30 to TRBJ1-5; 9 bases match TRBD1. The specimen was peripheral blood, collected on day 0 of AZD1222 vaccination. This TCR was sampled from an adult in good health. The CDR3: CAWSFDRGDQPQHF. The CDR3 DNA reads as TGTGCCTGGTCCTTTGACAGGGGGGATCAGCCCCAGCATTTT.